What follows are 28 T cell receptor beta chains derived from one specimen sequenced in a study of cytomegalovirus exposure and HLA in healthy donors (dated by TCRdb to the late 2010s). Library generation was performed with the immunoSEQ multiplex PCR assay. For the multiplex PCR, a mixture combining 60 forward primers for TCR Vbeta segments and 13 reverse primers for TCR Jbeta segments was used. What TCRdb holds here is the immuneACCESS table cut down to in-frame rearrangements. Part of the clones is not present; checked against another copy, under half of the missing clones reflect an unresolved V gene, and the others are unexplained. Counted in this sample were more than 90,000 clones; approximately 74% of them appeared once. Clones ranked in the top ten supply under 2% of the sample. The sequencing input was PBMCs. The receptor source for this set is a middle-aged woman in good health and CMV-seronegative.

This clone was counted between two and nine times. The genes are TRBV13 and TRBJ1-5, with 7 positions matching TRBD1. From germline, CDR1 is PRHDT and CDR2 FYEKMQ (reference sequence). V was clipped by 3 bases and J by 0 bases; unmatched bases: 11. The CDR3 sequence is 18 residues long. CDR3 nucleotide sequence: TGTGCCAGCAGCTTGACAGGGTCGTCGAGTGATAGCAATCAGCCCCAGCATTTT. Its protein is CASSLTGSSSDSNQPQHF.

This chain links TRBV7-3 with TRBJ1-1; D gene unclear. Per the germline V gene, CDR1 is SGHTA and CDR2 is FQGTGA. V was shortened by 3 bases and J by 1 base, with 3 bases between the two germline ends. This CDR3 has 12 amino acids. CDR3 loop: CASSFGNTEAFF. The DNA for the CDR3 is TGTGCCAGCAGCTTCGGGAACACTGAAGCTTTCTTT.

The genes are TRBV6-5 and TRBJ1-5; D gene unclear. Germline values: CDR1 MNHEY, CDR2 SVGAGI. This CDR3 is 14 amino acids long. Trimming pared 7 bases from V and 7 bases from J, leaving 17 bases between. CDR3 nucleotides: TGTGCCAGCACCTACTACGAGGATACACAGCCCCAGCATTTT. This gives the protein CASTYYEDTQPQHF.

V usage is TRBV6-5 and J usage is TRBJ1-1; D ambiguous. The CDR3 runs to 13 residues. CDR1 and CDR2 (germline): MNHEY, SVGAGI. V was trimmed by 2 bases and J by 1 base, leaving 5 bases between them. CDR3 in DNA: TGTGCCAGCAGTTACGGGCAGAACACTGAAGCTTTCTTT. This translates into CASSYGQNTEAFF.

The rearrangement links TRBV6-5 to TRBJ1-5, with D hard to call. Trimming took off 1 base at V and 0 bases at J, with 7 bases between the two ends. Germline lookup yields CDR1 MNHEY and CDR2 SVGAGI. The CDR3 extends over 15 amino acids. CDR3 nucleotide sequence: TGTGCCAGCAGTTACTTGGCAGATAGCAATCAGCCCCAGCATTTT. This sequence encodes CASSYLADSNQPQHF.

This clone was detected only a few times. The chain is built from TRBV7-2 and TRBJ2-7; 8 nucleotides line up with TRBD1. The CDR3 loop spans 15 amino acids. V trimming: 4 bases; J trimming: 4 bases; junction bases outside the gene matches: 9. Germline loops: CDR1 SGHTA, CDR2 FQGNSA. The CDR3 protein is CASSSTGGIGYEQYF. The CDR3 bases are TGTGCCAGCAGCTCCACAGGGGGGATAGGGTACGAGCAGTACTTC.

The V and J genes are TRBV27 and TRBJ1-2, with D possibly being TRBD1 (6 bases). Germline CDR1 is MNHEY and CDR2 is SMNVEV (reference sequence). The V end was cut by 4 bases, the J end by 5 bases, with 20 bases between. The CDR3 runs to 16 residues. The CDR3 nucleotides are TGTGCCAGCAGTTCCAGGCAGGAGGAAGGGGGTTATGGCTACACCTTC. Its translation is CASSSRQEEGGYGYTF.

The V and J genes are TRBV9 and TRBJ1-3; a possible D gene is TRBD1 (6 bases). This CDR3 comprises 15 residues. Trimming removed 5 bases from V and 2 bases from J, with 14 bases in between. Germline assignment: CDR1 SGDLS and CDR2 YYNGEE. The DNA of the CDR3 is TGTGCCAGCAGTCCCTCCGAGGGGGCTGGAAACACCATATATTTT. It codes for CASSPSEGAGNTIYF.

The rearrangement uses TRBV6-5 and TRBJ2-3, with D maybe TRBD1 (7 bases). Germline CDR1 and CDR2: MNHEY and SVGAGI. This CDR3 is 13 amino acids long. Trimming cost V 8 bases and J 4 bases, with 13 bases left between them. In nucleotides, the CDR3 is TGTGCCAGCCGGCAGGGGGGCCCAGATACGCAGTATTTT. Protein sequence: CASRQGGPDTQYF.

The chain carries TRBV11-2 and TRBJ2-7; 9 nucleotides align to TRBD2. The trim removed 5 bases at V and 0 bases at J, leaving 5 bases unmatched. Germline V lookup: CDR1 SGHAT, CDR2 FQNNGV. This CDR3 region has 15 residues. The CDR3 coding sequence is TGTGCCAGCAGCCGAGTTAGCGGGAGCTCCTACGAGCAGTACTTC. Encoded protein: CASSRVSGSSYEQYF. The entire variable domain, with the rest obtained from reference TRBV11-2 and TRBJ2-7, is as follows: EAGVAQSPRYKIIEKRQSVAFWCNPISGHATLYWYQQILGQGPKLLIQFQNNGVVDDSQLPKDRFSAERLKGVDSTLKIQPAKLEDSAVYLCASSRVSGSSYEQYFGPGTRLTVT.

This clone came up once. The V gene is TRBV9, the J gene TRBJ2-7; D is ambiguous. The germline CDR1 and CDR2 sequences are SGDLS and YYNGEE. V was clipped by 4 bases and J by 4 bases, with 15 bases between them. The CDR3 length is 14 residues. CDR3 amino acids: CASSPDRGFYEQYF. The CDR3 nucleotides read TGTGCCAGCAGCCCCGATCGTGGCTTTTACGAGCAGTACTTC.

The chain uses TRBV4-3 and TRBJ2-7, with D possibly being TRBD2 (5 bases). In germline, CDR1 is LGHNA, CDR2 YSLEER. The CDR3 has 15 amino acids. The V gene lost 0 bases and the J gene lost 3 bases, with 12 bases spanning the gap. DNA for the CDR3: TGCGCCAGCAGCCAAGAGGGGAGACGGAACTACGAGCAGTACTTC. Translating it yields CASSQEGRRNYEQYF.

This clone occurred a few times. This chain uses TRBV7-2 with TRBJ2-7, with 10 nucleotides matching TRBD1. This CDR3 comprises 16 residues. Unmatched junction bases numbered 7, after V lost 5 bases and J lost 0 bases. In germline, CDR1 is SGHTA, CDR2 FQGNSA. DNA of the CDR3: TGTGCCAGCAGCCCCAGGGACAGGGGCAGCTCCTACGAGCAGTACTTC. It is translated as CASSPRDRGSSYEQYF.

This chain joins TRBV19 and TRBJ2-5; TRBD2 agrees at 8 bases. After removal of 5 bases from V and 5 bases from J, the junction contained 7 bases not matched to a gene. The length of the CDR3 is 14 residues. The germline V gene has CDR1 LNHDA and CDR2 SQIVND (reference sequence). The CDR3 sequence is CASSRGGPRETQYF. DNA of the CDR3: TGTGCCAGTAGTCGGGGGGGCCCGCGTGAGACCCAGTACTTC.

The chain employs TRBV7-2 and TRBJ2-5; the D is unclear. Germline values: CDR1 SGHTA, CDR2 FQGNSA. V was clipped by 1 base and J by 1 base, with 4 bases between them. The CDR3 is 13 amino acids. The CDR3 region is CASSLVLQETQYF. For the CDR3, the DNA is TGTGCCAGCAGCTTAGTTCTCCAAGAGACCCAGTACTTC.

J is TRBJ1-1 and V is TRBV27, with 8 positions matching TRBD1. The CDR3 spans 17 residues. The V segment lost 3 bases and the J segment 0 bases; nucleotides outside the gene matches: 9. In germline, CDR1 is MNHEY, CDR2 SMNVEV (reference sequence). CDR3 nucleotides: TGTGCCAGCAGTTTCTTAGGGACAGGTAGTATGAACACTGAAGCTTTCTTT. This encodes CASSFLGTGSMNTEAFF.

The chain uses TRBV27 and TRBJ2-7, with a tentative D call TRBD1 (5 bases). Germline V CDR1 and CDR2: MNHEY, SMNVEV (reference sequence). This CDR3 region has 15 residues. V was cut by 2 bases and J by 4 bases, with 15 bases left in between. CDR3 coding DNA: TGTGCCAGCAGTTTAGGTCAGGGCGTTGGATACGAGCAGTACTTC. The encoded protein is CASSLGQGVGYEQYF.

This chain uses TRBV19 with TRBJ1-1; 7 nucleotides match TRBD1. Germline loops: CDR1 LNHDA, CDR2 SQIVND (reference sequence). Trimming took 7 bases from V and 1 from J; bases not matched to a gene: 15. This CDR3 region has 17 residues. The CDR3 sequence is CASTLEGRGYSNTEAFF. For the CDR3, the DNA is TGTGCCAGTACCCTGGAGGGCAGGGGGTACTCGAACACTGAAGCTTTCTTT.

The CDR3 nucleotides read TGTGCCAGCAGTCTAGACCGGGGGATGGCTACCGAGGACTACACCTTC. It yields the protein CASSLDRGMATEDYTF. V is TRBV6-6 and J is TRBJ1-2; D perhaps matches TRBD1 (5 bases). Between the trimmed V and J ends, which lost 5 bases and 10 bases, there was a span of 26 bases. Germline V gene sequence: CDR1 MNHNY, CDR2 SVGAGI (reference sequence). This CDR3 is 16 amino acids long.

This clone was observed a few times. The chain is built from TRBV30 and TRBJ1-2; D is possibly TRBD1 (5 bases). Germline assignment: CDR1 GTSNPN and CDR2 SVGIG (reference sequence). The CDR3 length is 14 residues. V was pared by 4 bases and J by 0 bases, with 12 bases between. This CDR3 is CAWTRQSANYGYTF. CDR3 DNA: TGTGCCTGGACCAGACAGTCCGCTAACTATGGCTACACCTTC.

CDR3 nucleotides: TGTGCCAGCAGCTTAGGGGCACAACAGCCCCAGCATTTT. The encoded protein is CASSLGAQQPQHF. The chain links TRBV7-2 to TRBJ1-5; D ambiguous. CDR1 and CDR2 (germline): SGHTA, FQGNSA. V dropped 1 base and J dropped 7 bases, with 8 bases sitting between them. The CDR3 is 13 amino acids.

The rearrangement joins TRBV15 to TRBJ1-2, with D perhaps matching TRBD1 (5 bases). Germline loops: CDR1 LNHNV, CDR2 YYDKDF (reference sequence). Trimming removed 1 base from V and 4 bases from J, with 7 bases in between. This CDR3 region has 13 residues. CDR3 in amino acids: CATSRGGGYGYTF. DNA for the CDR3: TGTGCCACCAGCAGAGGGGGCGGCTATGGCTACACCTTC.

This sequence joins TRBV27 and TRBJ2-2; no clear D. CDR1 MNHEY and CDR2 SMNVEV come from the germline V gene (reference sequence). The V end was cut by 2 bases, the J end by 6 bases, with 7 bases between. The CDR3 is made up of 13 amino acids. CDR3 sequence reads: CASSLVAAGELFF. DNA for the CDR3: TGTGCCAGCAGTTTAGTGGCGGCCGGGGAGCTGTTTTTT.

The chain has TRBV7-8 and TRBJ2-5, with D possibly being TRBD1 (6 bases). The CDR3 sequence is 13 residues long. Germline lookup yields CDR1 SGHVS and CDR2 FQNEAQ. Trimming removed 3 bases from V and 5 bases from J, with 10 bases in between. The CDR3 spells CASSFTGLETQYF. The DNA for the CDR3 is TGTGCCAGCAGCTTTACAGGGCTGGAGACCCAGTACTTC.

The chain joins TRBV6-1 to TRBJ1-6; D is undetermined. V was trimmed by 3 bases and J by 3 bases, leaving 9 bases between them. Germline V gives CDR1 MNHNS, CDR2 SASEGT. The CDR3 runs to 15 residues. The CDR3 coding sequence is TGTGCCAGCAGTGACTTATACAGCTATAATTCACCCCTCCACTTT. Its protein is CASSDLYSYNSPLHF.

To note about this clone: The junction differs from germline at one of its ends, possibly a read error. J is TRBJ2-7 and V is TRBV7-9; 11 positions agree with TRBD2. Germline V CDR1 and CDR2: SEHNR, FQNEAQ (reference sequence). The CDR3 has 14 residues. CDR3 DNA: TGTTCCAGCAGCCGGACTAGCGGGTCCTACGAGCAGTACTTC. Translating it yields CSSSRTSGSYEQYF.

This chain links TRBV5-1 with TRBJ2-7, with TRBD2 identical over 7 bases. Trimming cost V 1 base and J 3 bases; bases outside gene matches: 4. Looked up from germline, CDR1 is SGHRS and CDR2 is YFSETQ. CDR3 length equals 14 residues. The CDR3 nucleotides read TGCGCCAGCAGCTTGTGGGAGGGATTCTACGAGCAGTACTTC. As protein: CASSLWEGFYEQYF.

V and J are TRBV6-5 and TRBJ2-2, with 7 bases identical to TRBD1. Losses at the gene ends were 6 bases for V and 0 bases for J; bases not matched to a gene: 4. Looked up from germline, CDR1 is MNHEY and CDR2 is SVGAGI. The CDR3 is 15 amino acids. CDR3 region: CASSRDSANTGELFF. Written as DNA, the CDR3 is TGTGCCAGCAGCCGGGACAGCGCGAACACCGGGGAGCTGTTTTTT.